This T cell receptor beta chain emerged from a study of blood T cell repertoires in COVID-19. Study-wide context: Samples of COVID-19 (acute and convalescent) were obtained from the United States, Italy and Spain. Nucleic acid was either cDNA or gDNA, and it came from T cells, B-cell-depleted T cells, or PBMCs.

Source study methods: The authors estimated nucleated cell counts from reference gene primer amplification. Here immunoSEQ multiplex PCR was the method, and the copy in TCRdb shows in-frame clones only, minus some. V, J and clone size were drawn from that table, and D and trimming were deduced from the DNA. The data hold around 63,000 clones, with around 89% observed a single time. There are 15 residues in the CDR3. Per germline, CDR1 LNHNV and CDR2 YYDKDF (reference sequence). V dropped 5 bases and J dropped 0 bases, with 11 bases sitting between them. V is TRBV15 and J is TRBJ1-3; D is unresolved. The sample taken for sequencing was peripheral blood. The source is a woman aged 60-70 years with acute or convalescent COVID-19. The CDR3 DNA sequence: TGTGCCACCAGCGGAGCAGTTAACTCTGGAAACACCATATATTTT. Translation gives CATSGAVNSGNTIYF. The full variable domain, in which reference TRBV15 and TRBJ1-3 provide the parts outside the CDR3, is DAMVIQNPRYQVTQFGKPVTLSCSQTLNHNVMYWYQQKSSQAPKLLFHYYDKDFNNEADTPDNFQSRRPNTSFCFLDIRSPGLGDTAMYLCATSGAVNSGNTIYFGEGSWLTVV.